Each of the 25 T cell receptor beta chains below was sequenced from the same sample in a study of T cell responses to AZD1222 COVID-19 vaccine (dated by TCRdb to the early 2020s). Receptors were amplified or captured by the immunoSEQ multiplex PCR assay. Here the immuneACCESS table is served through TCRdb, limited to in-frame sequences with V and J called. Missing clones are a known gap in these copies; in checked studies unresolved V genes cover under half, and the rest lacks a known reason. Present in this sample are some 120,000 clones, approximately 84% of which were seen just once. The ten largest clones capture just under 10% of the sample. The sample's time point label is to be understood as: baseline before first vaccination. The material was peripheral blood, obtained on day 0 of AZD1222 vaccination. Receptor source: an adult in good health.

The chain is built from TRBV27 and TRBJ2-7; the match to TRBD2 covers 9 bases. The CDR3 is made up of 16 amino acids. V trimming: 6 bases; J trimming: 2 bases; junction bases outside the gene matches: 11. Germline assignment: CDR1 MNHEY and CDR2 SMNVEV (reference sequence). The CDR3 region has the DNA TGTGCCAGCAGCACCCTGCTAGCGGGAAGGGCCTACGAGCAGTACTTC. It yields the protein CASSTLLAGRAYEQYF.

The chain carries TRBV5-6 and TRBJ2-1, with 8 bases fitting TRBD2. Germline CDR1 reads SGHDT; CDR2 reads YYEEEE. Losses at the gene ends were 1 base for V and 9 bases for J; bases not matched to a gene: 6. This CDR3 contains 14 residues. CDR3 coding DNA: TGTGCCAGCAGCTTGCGAGCGGGAGTAGGTGAGCAGTTCTTC. It is translated as CASSLRAGVGEQFF.

The chain combines TRBV25-1 with TRBJ2-1, with 8 positions matching TRBD1. V was clipped by 2 bases and J by 7 bases; unmatched bases: 13. CDR1 and CDR2 from the germline V gene are MGHDK and SYGVNS. CDR3 length: 17 amino acids. In DNA form, the CDR3 reads TGTGCCAGCAGTGAAATGAGTGGCAGGGGGCGATTTAATGAGCAGTTCTTC. Residues: CASSEMSGRGRFNEQFF. The full variable domain, with the rest looked up from reference TRBV25-1 and TRBJ2-1, is EADIYQTPRYLVIGTGKKITLECSQTMGHDKMYWYQQDPGMELHLIHYSYGVNSTEKGDLSSESTVSRIRTEHFPLTLESARPSHTSQYLCASSEMSGRGRFNEQFFGPGTRLTVL.

The V and J genes are TRBV4-1 and TRBJ2-7; 9 nucleotides line up with TRBD1. The ends lost 2 bases at V and 12 bases at J; junction bases unmatched: 14. The CDR3 is made up of 15 amino acids. Germline CDR1 MGHRA, CDR2 YSYEKL. In DNA form, the CDR3 reads TGCGCCAGCAGCCAACCTAATTTAGGCGGGACAGGGCCGTACTTC. It encodes CASSQPNLGGTGPYF.

This clone was picked up one time. The chain is built from TRBV5-1 and TRBJ2-7; D might be TRBD1 or TRBD2, each matching 5 bases. Germline CDR1 SGHRS, CDR2 YFSETQ. V was trimmed by 2 bases and J by 2 bases, leaving 14 bases between them. The CDR3 spans 15 residues. The CDR3, as DNA: TGCGCCAGCAGCTTAGGGACGCCTGGCCCCTACGAGCAGTACTTC. This translates into CASSLGTPGPYEQYF. The whole variable domain, filled in from reference TRBV5-1 and TRBJ2-7, reads KAGVTQTPRYLIKTRGQQVTLSCSPISGHRSVSWYQQTPGQGLQFLFEYFSETQRNKGNFPGRFSGRQFSNSRSEMNVSTLELGDSALYLCASSLGTPGPYEQYFGPGTRLTVT.

V usage is TRBV5-1 and J usage is TRBJ2-7, with TRBD2 matching 14 bases. CDR1 SGHRS and CDR2 YFSETQ come from the germline V gene. Trimming at V came to 6 bases and at J to 3 bases, leaving 5 bases not matched to a gene. CDR3 length: 15 residues. For the CDR3, the DNA is TGCGCCAGCAAGGGACTAGCGGGAGAGTACTACGAGCAGTACTTC. This encodes CASKGLAGEYYEQYF.

The rearrangement joins TRBV6-6 to TRBJ2-7; 7 bases are a match to TRBD1. This CDR3 has 15 amino acids. Germline assignment: CDR1 MNHNY and CDR2 SVGAGI (reference sequence). V shed 5 bases, J shed 2 bases, and the junction held 9 bases outside the gene matches. This chain's CDR3 is CASSGRRDRAYEQYF. The CDR3 DNA reads as TGTGCCAGCAGTGGACGTCGAGACAGGGCCTACGAGCAGTACTTC.

This clone was detected a few times. The rearrangement links TRBV7-3 to TRBJ1-1; 7 bases agree with TRBD1. The CDR3 contains 15 residues. Germline loops: CDR1 SGHTA, CDR2 FQGTGA. With V trimmed by 5 bases and J by 5 bases, 11 bases remained unmatched. The CDR3 here is CASSQATGRGTEAFF. Here the CDR3 DNA reads TGTGCCAGCAGCCAAGCGACAGGGCGGGGGACTGAAGCTTTCTTT.

The chain employs TRBV9 and TRBJ1-1; the match to TRBD1 covers 8 bases. Germline V gene data show CDR1 as SGDLS and CDR2 as YYNGEE. This CDR3 has 15 amino acids. Unmatched junction bases numbered 4, after V lost 1 base and J lost 2 bases. CDR3 residues: CASSVYRGGNTEAFF. CDR3 DNA: TGTGCCAGCAGCGTATACAGGGGGGGAAACACTGAAGCTTTCTTT.

This rearrangement joins TRBV3-1 (or the pseudogene TRBV3-2) to TRBJ1-2; possibly TRBD1 for D (5 bases). The CDR3 has 16 residues. V was pared by 3 bases and J by 2 bases, with 16 bases between. Looked up from germline, CDR1 is LGHDT and CDR2 is YNNKEL (reference sequence). In DNA, the CDR3 is TGTGCCAGCAGCCAGGGTTGGAAGGGGACGAACTATGGCTACACCTTC. Translating gives CASSQGWKGTNYGYTF.

The V and J genes are TRBV7-8 and TRBJ2-7; 12 bases line up with TRBD2. V was pared by 6 bases and J by 4 bases, with 4 bases of the junction left unmatched. Per germline, CDR1 SGHVS and CDR2 FQNEAQ. This CDR3 is 14 amino acids long. The CDR3 DNA sequence: TGTGCCAGCAGGCGGACTAGCGGGAATTACGAGCAGTACTTC. Residues: CASRRTSGNYEQYF.

This clone has just one count. The genes are TRBV24-1 and TRBJ1-2; 7 nucleotides line up with TRBD1. The CDR3 runs 14 residues. Per germline, CDR1 KGHDR and CDR2 SFDVKD. V trimming: 5 bases; J trimming: 4 bases; junction bases outside the gene matches: 6. The CDR3 DNA reads TGTGCCACCAGTGGCCCGACAGGGTTCTATGGCTACACCTTC. Translated, it gives CATSGPTGFYGYTF.

The J gene is TRBJ2-7, the V gene TRBV11-3; TRBD1 aligns across 7 bases. V was clipped by 5 bases and J by 11 bases; unmatched bases: 12. This CDR3 comprises 13 residues. The germline gives CDR1 SGHNT, CDR2 YENEEA. The CDR3 DNA is TGTGCCAGCAGCCCTGGACGGGGACAGAAAGAGTACTTC. Encoded protein: CASSPGRGQKEYF.

The J gene is TRBJ1-2, the V gene TRBV7-2; maybe TRBD1 (5 bases). The germline V gene encodes CDR1 SGHTA and CDR2 FQGNSA. V lost 5 bases and J lost 4, with 20 bases in between. The CDR3 totals 16 residues. The CDR3 coding sequence is TGTGCCAGCAGCCTATCTCTGGGGACGGTGGGCTATGGCTACACCTTC. This translates into CASSLSLGTVGYGYTF.

This chain links TRBV5-5 with TRBJ2-2; D might be TRBD2 (5 bases). CDR3 length: 14 residues. CDR1 SGHKS and CDR2 YYEKEE come from the germline V gene (reference sequence). V lost 0 bases and J 5 bases, leaving 8 bases between the germline ends. The CDR3 spells CASSLVSGTGELFF. In nucleotides, the CDR3 is TGTGCCAGCAGCTTGGTTTCGGGGACCGGGGAGCTGTTTTTT.

The chain recombines TRBV6-5 with TRBJ1-1, with D perhaps matching TRBD1 (5 bases). V lost 8 bases, J lost 5 bases, and 12 bases lay in between. Germline-derived CDR1 and CDR2 are MNHEY and SVGAGI. CDR3 length equals 12 residues. CDR3 residues: CASHGDATEAFF. The CDR3 region has the DNA TGTGCCAGCCATGGGGACGCTACTGAAGCTTTCTTT.

The chain uses TRBV7-9 and TRBJ1-6, with a possible D match to TRBD1 (6 bases). Trimming removed 3 bases from V and 16 bases from J, with 13 bases in between. The CDR3 spans 12 residues. CDR1 and CDR2 (germline): SEHNR, FQNEAQ (reference sequence). The CDR3 coding sequence is TGTGCCAGCAGCTTTTCGGGGGGCCAACTCCACTTT. Protein sequence: CASSFSGGQLHF. The full variable domain, in which reference TRBV7-9 and TRBJ1-6 provide the parts outside the CDR3, is DTGVSQNPRHKITKRGQNVTFRCDPISEHNRLYWYRQTLGQGPEFLTYFQNEAQLEKSRLLSDRFSAERPKGSFSTLEIQRTEQGDSAMYLCASSFSGGQLHFGNGTRLTVT.

The V call is TRBV18, the J call TRBJ1-2; D uncertain. Germline-derived CDR1 and CDR2 are KGHSH and LQKENI. Deletions cut 3 bases from V and 7 bases from J, with 12 bases between. CDR3 length: 13 amino acids. The CDR3 coding sequence is TGTGCCAGCTCACCCTCCCAGAGTGGTGGCTACACCTTC. It specifies CASSPSQSGGYTF.

This chain uses TRBV27 with TRBJ2-7; 7 positions match TRBD2. This CDR3 has 16 amino acids. V lost 7 bases and J lost 0; bases outside the gene matches: 12. Looked up from germline, CDR1 is MNHEY and CDR2 is SMNVEV (reference sequence). This CDR3 is CASIGARRGSSYEQYF. CDR3 nucleotide sequence: TGTGCCAGCATCGGGGCTCGGCGGGGGAGCTCCTACGAGCAGTACTTC.

The V call is TRBV6-5, the J call TRBJ1-2; possible D gene TRBD1, 6 bases. This CDR3 comprises 14 residues. Germline V gives CDR1 MNHEY, CDR2 SVGAGI. The germline V and J ends were trimmed by 6 bases and 4 bases, with 15 bases remaining between them. CDR3 in amino acids: CASSTDSGVYGYTF. DNA of the CDR3: TGTGCCAGCAGCACAGATTCAGGGGTCTATGGCTACACCTTC.

A single count supports this clone. The CDR3 sequence is CAWTGPAYNEQFF. The CDR3 region has the DNA TGTGCCTGGACTGGCCCAGCCTACAATGAGCAGTTCTTC. This chain connects TRBV30 to TRBJ2-1; D gene uncertain. CDR3 length: 13 amino acids. Looked up from germline, CDR1 is GTSNPN and CDR2 is SVGIG (reference sequence). The V end lost 4 bases, the J end lost 2 bases, and 9 bases lay between the germline ends.

The chain is built from TRBV6-1 and TRBJ1-5, with 8 bases lining up with TRBD1. Germline V gene data show CDR1 as MNHNS and CDR2 as SASEGT. The trim removed 4 bases at V and 2 bases at J, leaving 7 bases unmatched. This CDR3 is built from 16 residues. CDR3 sequence reads: CASSGQGNLGNQPQHF. The CDR3 bases are TGTGCCAGCAGTGGACAGGGGAATCTGGGCAATCAGCCCCAGCATTTT.

J is TRBJ2-3 and V is TRBV5-6; no firm D call. The CDR3 consists of 15 residues. Germline V CDR1 and CDR2: SGHDT, YYEEEE. The V end was cut by 0 bases, the J end by 0 bases, with 8 bases between. CDR3 loop: CASSLGLRSTDTQYF. The CDR3 DNA follows: TGTGCCAGCAGCTTGGGACTTCGTAGCACAGATACGCAGTATTTT.

This clone was recorded a few times. The J gene is TRBJ1-1, the V gene TRBV5-1; D gene ambiguous. Germline values: CDR1 SGHRS, CDR2 YFSETQ. The CDR3 has 13 amino acids. The V end was cut by 4 bases, the J end by 6 bases, with 13 bases between. The CDR3 sequence: CASSEAGIAEAFF. The CDR3 coding sequence is TGCGCCAGCAGCGAGGCCGGGATCGCTGAAGCTTTCTTT.

This clone was picked up a small number of times. The chain couples TRBV7-6 to TRBJ2-1; D is possibly TRBD1 (5 bases). V lost 4 bases, J lost 7 bases, and 20 bases lay in between. CDR3 length: 16 residues. In germline, CDR1 is SGHVS, CDR2 FNYEAQ. CDR3 residues: CASSSQGRERTNEQFF. In DNA form, the CDR3 reads TGTGCCAGCAGCTCTCAGGGTAGGGAAAGGACGAATGAGCAGTTCTTC.